These T cell receptor beta chains were read from a single sample in a study of blood T cell repertoires in COVID-19. The table came from immunoSEQ multiplex PCR; TCRdb's copy has only in-frame clones and leaves some out. The table lists roughly 340,000 clones, 89% of them singletons. Sequenced: peripheral blood. These receptors all come from a woman in her twenties or thirties with COVID-19, enrolled during active disease. Each CDR3 is given with its conserved first and last residue. The order of the fields is J gene, V gene, CDR3 protein.

>TRBJ1-2|TRBV14
CASSQDSDQGGYGYTF
>TRBJ1-2|TRBV27
CASSLAGTGFNYGYTF
>TRBJ2-3|TRBV3-1/TRBV3-2
CASSQDPGASTDTQYF
>TRBJ2-1|TRBV13
CASSSWTSGGAYNEQFF
>TRBJ1-3|TRBV27
CASRSGGAGGNTIYF
>TRBJ1-1|TRBV12-3/TRBV12-4
CAILYRGWTEAFF
>TRBJ1-1|TRBV5-1
CASSPSDRGYTEAFF
>TRBJ2-7|TRBV10-3
CAISESIGGSSYEQYF
>TRBJ2-7|TRBV2
CASRWTGEGYEQYF
>TRBJ2-6|TRBV6-5
CATGSGHSGANVLTF
>TRBJ2-7|TRBV9
CASSPRRGGTLLGEQYF
>TRBJ1-3|TRBV5-5
CASSFGTVSGNTIYF
>TRBJ2-1|TRBV6-4
CASSRRLAGGYEQFF
>TRBJ2-6|TRBV3-1/TRBV3-2
CASSQGRGQGRGRSGANVLTF
>TRBJ1-3|TRBV5-8
CASSHNRAGNTIYF
>TRBJ2-7|TRBV2
CASSVNWLLRSYEQYF
>TRBJ1-2|TRBV7-9
CASSLDGGIFGYTF
>TRBJ1-2|TRBV10-3
CAISESKDREPYGYTF
>TRBJ1-2|TRBV24-1
CATSDSYNYGYTF
>TRBJ2-1|TRBV27
CASSFSGRAPVEQFF
>TRBJ2-1|TRBV10-3
CAISESLDRGQFF
>TRBJ2-7|TRBV3-1/TRBV3-2
CASSQYKLDRGREQYF
>TRBJ1-2|TRBV5-6
CASSLGGNYGYTF
>TRBJ2-2|TRBV6-6
CASIEGTGELFF
>TRBJ1-1|TRBV19
CASSIDSGYEAFF
>TRBJ2-2|TRBV23-1
CASSHTHKQGITPNTGELFF
>TRBJ1-3|TRBV27
CASSSRSSGNTIYF
>TRBJ2-1|TRBV15
CATSRDLAGAGNEQFF
>TRBJ1-6|TRBV2
CASRDGTGRASPLHF
>TRBJ2-1|TRBV5-1
CASSLHRLAGNYRRLQFF
>TRBJ2-3|TRBV29-1
CSVDGGRKDTQYF
>TRBJ2-3|TRBV7-6
CASSPGWGRVADTQYF
>TRBJ1-6|TRBV28
CASSFSGGYNSPLHF
>TRBJ2-3|TRBV9
CASSPSGRLADTQYF
>TRBJ2-3|TRBV28
CASSSGPSGRVADTQYF
>TRBJ1-1|TRBV28
CATRTGVMNTEAFF
>TRBJ2-7|TRBV5-4
CASSRGDSPYEQYF
>TRBJ2-3|TRBV7-9
CASSLVGRATVTQYF
>TRBJ2-1|TRBV28
CASIYPGQGNNEQFF
>TRBJ2-7|TRBV27
CASSLIGGGAPYEQYF
>TRBJ2-1|TRBV10-3
CAISEQGGVYNEQFF